Below, one T cell receptor (beta chain) is given with its context. Its antigen remains undetermined. No base quality information exists; no much larger clone differs at one position. Collaborating institutions collected whole blood in K2EDTA tubes following their own protocols. For TCRbeta analysis, collaborators shipped samples in one of three forms: frozen whole blood, isolated PBMCs, or DNA extracted from either of those sample types. The record originates from a study of blood T cell repertoires in COVID-19 (TCRdb year 2020). Describing the broader study: The collaborator samples originated in the United States, Italy and Spain and spanned the acute and convalescent phases of COVID-19. The repertoires were released in a freely available public database meant as a resource for research on the immune response to SARS-CoV-2. HLA class I and class II types, where available, came from metadata supplied by the sample provider rather than from assay-based typing. Nearly every sample came with metadata listing a de-identified subject ID, COVID-19 status, age in years and sex. Subjects who had been exposed to COVID-19, were actively infected with it, or had recovered from it provided the deeply sampled blood TCRbeta repertoires that made up the dataset. The material from the prospective study consisted of cDNA or gDNA derived from T cells, B-cell-depleted T cells, or PBMCs. The samples were drawn from two sources: the first 160 participants of the ongoing ImmuneRACE study, and 1,254 subjects contributed by 6 global collaborators. The investigation overall reported the following: Clinical and demographic metadata were provided uncurated, with the amount varying by source and participant.

Looking up the germline V gene yields CDR1 SGDLS and CDR2 YYNGEE. CDR3 length: 16 amino acids, cysteine to phenylalanine. CDR3 DNA is the only sequence kept; it has 48 bases, read in frame from the first base. The trim is 4 bases for V and 7 bases for J, with a gap of 20 bases between the germline ends. TCRbeta CDR3 regions were amplified from genomic DNA by means of the immunoSEQ Assay, a bias-controlled multiplex PCR. As for the original processing: The number of nucleated cells in each sample was estimated by amplification of reference gene primers within the assay. To quantify the absolute abundance of each unique TCRbeta CDR3 rearrangement, sequence reads were collapsed and filtered. For each sample, productive Simpson clonality was calculated as the square root of Simpson's diversity index over productive rearrangements. This immuneACCESS table, as held by TCRdb, lists in-frame sequences with V and J called but not all clones. Of the missing ones, under half trace to an unresolved V gene in checked studies; the others have no known cause. From that table come the V and J calls and clone size; the DNA was used to work out D and trimming. This sample lists 200,000 to 250,000 clones; 80% to 90% were detected once. The top ten clones comprise approximately 18% of the sample.

The receptor comes from a woman older than 75 with active or convalescent COVID-19. This chain is built from TRBV9 and TRBJ1-4, and TRBD1 may be the D gene, going by 6 matching bases. Sequencing used peripheral blood. The CDR3 loop reads CASSLLGGQGGEKLFF. In nucleotide form, the sequence is TGTGCCAGCAGCCTCCTTGGGGGCCAGGGCGGTGAAAAACTGTTTTTT. The CDR3, completed at both ends by the reference TRBV9 and TRBJ1-4 genes, gives the full variable domain DSGVTQTPKHLITATGQRVTLRCSPRSGDLSVYWYQQSLDQGLQFLIQYYNGEERAKGNILERFSAQQFPDLHSELNLSSLELGDSALYFCASSLLGGQGGEKLFFGSGTQLSVL.